The 27 T cell receptor beta chains below were found in one sample sequenced in a study of low-dose radiotherapy and immunotherapy resistance in tumors. Alpha- and beta-chain coverage of first-strand cDNA came from TRAV- and TRBV-specific primers. Over approximately 20 PCR cycles, TCRs were amplified from a constant-region primer and V-primer adapter. Each CDR3 protein is one row after TCRdb ran MiXCR on the reads. The sample gives tens of thousands of distinct CDR3 sequences, 20% to 25% of which show up once; 5.7% is in the top ten. The sample's time point: before trial treatment. The sample here was PBMCs, taken before treatment. Receptors were obtained from a male donor with prostate cancer.

This clonotype was seen ten or more times. The chain combines TRBV5-4 with TRBJ2-1, with a weak D call TRBD1 (6 bases). The CDR3 runs 15 residues. The germline gives CDR1 SGHNT, CDR2 YYREEE (reference sequence). Trimming took off 1 base at V and 6 bases at J, with 14 bases between the two ends. CDR3 sequence reads: CASSLLLDRFNEQFF. The CDR3 nucleotides read TGTGCCAGCAGCTTGCTTCTCGACAGGTTCAATGAGCAGTTCTTC.

This clonotype was detected ten times or more. The V gene is TRBV7-3, the J gene TRBJ2-5; 8 nucleotides agree with TRBD2. The CDR3 has 13 amino acids. Germline V CDR1 and CDR2: SGHTA, FQGTGA. Losses at the gene ends were 5 bases for V and 3 bases for J; bases not matched to a gene: 2. The DNA of the CDR3 is TGTGCCAGCAGCCACGGGGGGGAAGAGACCCAGTACTTC. Translation gives CASSHGGEETQYF.

This clonotype appeared many times. The chain links TRBV28 to TRBJ1-4; a possible D gene is TRBD1 (6 bases). The germline V and J ends were trimmed by 6 bases and 8 bases, with 10 bases remaining between them. Germline V gene sequence: CDR1 MDHEN, CDR2 SYDVKM. The CDR3 totals 12 residues. CDR3 loop: CASSSTGEKLFF. The CDR3 region has the DNA TGTGCCAGCAGCTCAACAGGGGAAAAACTGTTTTTT.

This clonotype has at least ten counts. V and J are TRBV27 and TRBJ2-6; no reliable D call. V was clipped by 0 bases and J by 5 bases, with 8 bases between them. This CDR3 region has 15 residues. Germline V CDR1 and CDR2: MNHEY, SMNVEV (reference sequence). CDR3 DNA: TGTGCCAGCAGTTTATCGAATATCTGGGCCAACGTCCTGACTTTC. Its protein product is CASSLSNIWANVLTF.

This clonotype occurred many times. The rearrangement joins TRBV27 to TRBJ2-1, with 8 bases matching TRBD1. Germline assignment: CDR1 MNHEY and CDR2 SMNVEV (reference sequence). With 0 bases clipped from V and 4 bases from J, the junction kept 5 bases outside the gene matches. This CDR3 has 16 amino acids. CDR3 loop: CASSLSRTGYYNEQFF. The CDR3 DNA sequence: TGTGCCAGCAGTTTATCGAGGACAGGGTATTACAATGAGCAGTTCTTC.

This clonotype was detected many times. The rearrangement links TRBV2 to TRBJ2-7; 12 bases match TRBD2. In germline, CDR1 is SNHLY, CDR2 FYNNEI. V shed 6 bases and J 8 bases; nucleotides not matched to a gene: 8. The CDR3 is 14 amino acids. The CDR3 DNA reads TGTGCCAGCAGGGAGACTAGCGGGGGCCTTCAGCAGTACTTC. Its translation: CASRETSGGLQQYF.

The chain couples TRBV28 to TRBJ2-7; 7 bases are shared with TRBD1. The CDR3 has 20 residues. Germline-derived CDR1 and CDR2 are MDHEN and SYDVKM. After removal of 6 bases from V and 5 bases from J, the junction contained 28 bases not matched to a gene. CDR3 DNA sequence: TGTGCCAGCAGCCCTCGGCCGGGACGGAGTCGATCACAGGGGTTCCACGAGCAGTACTTC. Translating gives CASSPRPGRSRSQGFHEQYF.

This clonotype was counted many times. The CDR3 here is CAISDGRRAQETQYF. The CDR3, as DNA: TGTGCCATCAGTGACGGCAGAAGAGCTCAAGAGACCCAGTACTTC. J is TRBJ2-5 and V is TRBV10-3; no firm D call. Germline V gives CDR1 ENHRY, CDR2 SYGVKD. This CDR3 has 15 amino acids. The ends were cut back, 3 bases at V and 2 bases at J, with 13 bases in the middle.

The chain couples TRBV18 to TRBJ1-1, with 7 bases fitting TRBD1. This CDR3 spans 14 amino acids. The germline CDR1 and CDR2 sequences are KGHSH and LQKENI. Trimming removed 0 bases from V and 4 bases from J; junction bases left unmatched: 2. CDR3 residues: CASSPPTGLTEAFF. In nucleotides, the CDR3 is TGTGCCAGCTCACCACCGACAGGGCTCACTGAAGCTTTCTTT. The whole variable domain, filled in from reference TRBV18 and TRBJ1-1, reads NAGVMQNPRHLVRRRGQEARLRCSPMKGHSHVYWYRQLPEEGLKFMVYLQKENIIDESGMPKERFSAEFPKEGPSILRIQQVVRGDSAAYFCASSPPTGLTEAFFGQGTRLTVV.

At least ten counts were recorded for this clonotype. The rearrangement links TRBV5-1 to TRBJ1-6; no definite D call. Germline values: CDR1 SGHRS, CDR2 YFSETQ. CDR3 length: 14 amino acids. V was clipped by 4 bases and J by 7 bases, with 12 bases between them. The CDR3 reads CASSITDGNSPLHF. Here the CDR3 DNA reads TGCGCCAGCAGCATCACGGACGGGAATTCACCCCTCCACTTT.

This clonotype was observed a handful of times. The junction departs from the called germline gene at one end, perhaps through a read error. This chain links TRBV4-1 with TRBJ2-7; tentative D call: TRBD2 (5 bases). CDR1 and CDR2 (germline): MGHRA, YSYEKL. This CDR3 has 14 residues. CDR3 sequence reads: CASSSKGVSYEQYF. In nucleotides, the CDR3 is TGTGCCAGCAGCTCGAAGGGAGTATCCTACGAGCAGTACTTC.

This clonotype was picked up many times. This sequence joins TRBV3-1 and TRBJ2-7, with D perhaps TRBD1 or TRBD2 (5 bases each). This CDR3 is built from 11 residues. Germline V lookup: CDR1 LGHDT, CDR2 YNNKEL (reference sequence). Trimming left V 6 bases short and J 6 bases short, with 9 bases between. Written as DNA, the CDR3 is TGTGCCAGCAGACGAGGGGCCGAGCAGTACTTC. This encodes CASRRGAEQYF.

This clonotype came up many times. J is TRBJ2-2 and V is TRBV4-1, with D perhaps matching TRBD1 (6 bases). V was trimmed by 1 base and J by 7 bases, leaving 22 bases between them. The CDR3 sequence is 18 residues long. CDR1 MGHRA and CDR2 YSYEKL come from the germline V gene. CDR3 sequence: CASSQVRQTGLAIGELFF. The CDR3 nucleotides read TGCGCCAGCAGCCAAGTTAGGCAAACAGGGTTGGCAATCGGGGAGCTGTTTTTT.

The rearrangement joins TRBV5-1 to TRBJ2-1; D gene uncertain. In germline, CDR1 is SGHRS, CDR2 YFSETQ. Trimming shortened V by 4 bases and J by 10 bases, and 9 bases separated the two germline ends. This CDR3 is 11 amino acids long. As DNA, the CDR3 is TGCGCCAGCAGCCCGACGTGGGAGCAGTTCTTC. Protein sequence: CASSPTWEQFF.

Ten or more counts support this clonotype. This chain links TRBV7-9 with TRBJ2-7, with 7 nucleotides matching TRBD2. The trim removed 6 bases at V and 3 bases at J, leaving 5 bases unmatched. The CDR3 is 13 residues long. Germline V CDR1 and CDR2: SEHNR, FQNEAQ (reference sequence). CDR3 nucleotides: TGTGCCAGCAGAGCCCGGGGGGACTACGAGCAGTACTTC. Amino acid sequence: CASRARGDYEQYF.

This clonotype occurred many times. The chain combines TRBV29-1 with TRBJ2-1; possible D gene TRBD1, 5 bases. Germline CDR1 and CDR2: SQVTM and ANQGSEA. This CDR3 spans 14 amino acids. Trimming removed 7 bases at V and 0 bases at J, with 13 bases between. DNA of the CDR3: TGCAGCGCCTCACAGGCAAGCTCCTACAATGAGCAGTTCTTC. Residues: CSASQASSYNEQFF.

There are many counts of this clonotype. The chain carries TRBV9 and TRBJ2-7; D not resolved. CDR1 SGDLS and CDR2 YYNGEE come from the germline V gene. Trimming left V 3 bases short and J 6 bases short, with 13 bases between. The CDR3 runs 13 residues. The CDR3 spells CASSAPGGGEQYF. CDR3 DNA sequence: TGTGCCAGCAGCGCACCAGGCGGTGGCGAGCAGTACTTC.

The CDR3 sequence is CASSYSQIQETQYF. The CDR3 nucleotides are TGTGCCAGCAGTTACTCCCAAATCCAAGAGACCCAGTACTTC. This rearrangement joins TRBV6-6 to TRBJ2-5, with D unclear. Per germline, CDR1 MNHNY and CDR2 SVGAGI (reference sequence). This CDR3 is built from 14 residues. The ends were cut back, 0 bases at V and 1 base at J, with 6 bases in the middle.

A note on this clonotype: A far larger clone differs by one base, so this is likely a read error. The chain couples TRBV3-1 to TRBJ2-4; perhaps D is TRBD1 or TRBD2 (5 bases each). The CDR3 consists of 15 residues. Germline V gene sequence: CDR1 LGHDT, CDR2 YNNKEL (reference sequence). V lost 1 base to trimming and J lost 13 bases, with 20 bases between them. The CDR3 bases are TGTGCCAGCAGCCAAGCCGGGGCAGGATCCAATGAGCAGTACTTC. This gives the protein CASSQAGAGSNEQYF.

This clonotype has at least ten counts. This chain connects TRBV6-5 to TRBJ2-5; TRBD2 might be the D (7 bases). The length of the CDR3 is 16 residues. Trimming cost V 7 bases and J 5 bases, with 23 bases left between them. CDR1 MNHEY and CDR2 SVGAGI come from the germline V gene. The DNA for the CDR3 is TGTGCCAGCACCAGGGTTGGGAGGGGGGAGGATGAGACCCAGTACTTC. Its translation: CASTRVGRGEDETQYF.

This clonotype was observed at least ten times. The chain is built from TRBV28 and TRBJ2-7; 7 nucleotides match TRBD1. Losses at the gene ends were 3 bases for V and 4 bases for J; bases not matched to a gene: 6. This CDR3 spans 14 amino acids. Germline V gives CDR1 MDHEN, CDR2 SYDVKM. CDR3: CASSFLTGKYEQYF. DNA for the CDR3: TGTGCCAGCAGTTTCCTGACAGGGAAGTACGAGCAGTACTTC.

The chain couples TRBV20-1 to TRBJ2-5; a possible D gene is TRBD2 (5 bases). This CDR3 spans 13 amino acids. Germline V gene lookup returns CDR1 DFQATT and CDR2 SNEGSKA (reference sequence). Trimming removed 6 bases from V and 0 bases from J, with 11 bases in between. The CDR3 nucleotides are TGCAGTGCCGTCGGACTCAACCAAGAGACCCAGTACTTC. Its translation is CSAVGLNQETQYF.

The chain uses TRBV9 and TRBJ2-7; TRBD1 is a possible D gene (5 bases). CDR1 SGDLS and CDR2 YYNGEE come from the germline V gene. With 0 bases removed from V and 0 bases from J, the gap between germline ends came to 10 bases. This CDR3 is built from 15 residues. The CDR3 sequence: CASSVGWGSSYEQYF. As DNA, the CDR3 is TGTGCCAGCAGCGTAGGGTGGGGCTCCTCCTACGAGCAGTACTTC. The whole variable domain, remainder taken from reference TRBV9 and TRBJ2-7, is DSGVTQTPKHLITATGQRVTLRCSPRSGDLSVYWYQQSLDQGLQFLIQYYNGEERAKGNILERFSAQQFPDLHSELNLSSLELGDSALYFCASSVGWGSSYEQYFGPGTRLTVT.

By share, this clonotype ranks as medium-sized. The V call is TRBV6-2 or TRBV6-3, the J call TRBJ2-5; a weak D match, TRBD1 (5 bases). With 5 bases removed from V and 2 bases from J, the gap between germline ends came to 15 bases. The CDR3 spans 15 residues. Germline V gene lookup returns CDR1 MNHEY and CDR2 SVGEGT. The CDR3 loop is CASSVDSARQETQYF. The CDR3 DNA reads TGTGCCAGCAGTGTCGACAGCGCAAGACAAGAGACCCAGTACTTC.

As regards this clonotype: Lacking the conserved final phenylalanine or tryptophan, this CDR3 likely reflects a read error. The chain carries TRBV7-9 and TRBJ1-1; 7 bases line up with TRBD1. With 5 bases clipped from V and 2 bases from J, the junction kept 5 bases outside the gene matches. Germline CDR1 is SEHNR and CDR2 is FQNEAQ (reference sequence). This CDR3 spans 14 amino acids. For the CDR3, the DNA is TGTGCCAGCAGCCCGGGACAGACAAACACTGAAGCTTTCTTG. Translated: CASSPGQTNTEAFL.

There are many counts of this clonotype. The chain uses TRBV4-2 and TRBJ2-1, with a possible D match to TRBD2 (6 bases). Germline V gives CDR1 LGHNA, CDR2 YNFKEQ. CDR3 length equals 16 residues. Trimming left V 0 bases short and J 7 bases short, with 16 bases between. The CDR3: CASSQERAGRLNEQFF. The CDR3, as DNA: TGTGCCAGCAGCCAAGAAAGAGCGGGTAGGTTAAATGAGCAGTTCTTC.

V and J are TRBV24-1 and TRBJ2-1; 11 nucleotides agree with TRBD1. Germline trimming cut 0 bases from V and 6 bases from J; bases unmatched to any gene: 3. The germline CDR1 and CDR2 sequences are KGHDR and SFDVKD. The CDR3 contains 16 residues. The DNA for the CDR3 is TGTGCCACCAGTGATTTGCTCGGGACAGGGGGCAATGAGCAGTTCTTC. Amino acid sequence: CATSDLLGTGGNEQFF.